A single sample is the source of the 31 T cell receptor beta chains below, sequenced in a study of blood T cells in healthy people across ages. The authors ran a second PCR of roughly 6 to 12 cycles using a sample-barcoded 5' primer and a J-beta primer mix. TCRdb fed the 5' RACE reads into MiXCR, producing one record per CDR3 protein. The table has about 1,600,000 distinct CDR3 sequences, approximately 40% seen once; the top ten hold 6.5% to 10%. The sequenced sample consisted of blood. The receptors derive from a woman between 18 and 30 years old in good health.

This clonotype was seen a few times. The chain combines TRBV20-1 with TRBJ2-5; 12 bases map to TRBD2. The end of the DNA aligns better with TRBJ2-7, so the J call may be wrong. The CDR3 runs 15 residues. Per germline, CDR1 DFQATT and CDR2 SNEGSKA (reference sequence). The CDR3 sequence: CSPTSGGNLVDEQYF. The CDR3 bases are TGCAGTCCGACTAGCGGGGGTAATTTGGTCGACGAGCAGTACTTC.

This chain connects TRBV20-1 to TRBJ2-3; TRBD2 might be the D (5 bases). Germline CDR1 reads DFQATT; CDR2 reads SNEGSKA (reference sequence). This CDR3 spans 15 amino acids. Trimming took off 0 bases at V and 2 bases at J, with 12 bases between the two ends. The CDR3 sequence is CSARDPRDNTDTQYF. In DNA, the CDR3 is TGCAGTGCTAGAGATCCACGGGATAACACAGATACGCAGTATTTT.

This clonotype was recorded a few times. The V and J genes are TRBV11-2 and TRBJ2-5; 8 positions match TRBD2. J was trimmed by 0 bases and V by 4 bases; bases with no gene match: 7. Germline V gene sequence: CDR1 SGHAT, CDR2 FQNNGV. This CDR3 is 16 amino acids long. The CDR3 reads CASSSPGLEYQETQYF. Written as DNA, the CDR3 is TGTGCCAGCAGCTCCCCGGGACTAGAGTACCAAGAGACCCAGTACTTC.

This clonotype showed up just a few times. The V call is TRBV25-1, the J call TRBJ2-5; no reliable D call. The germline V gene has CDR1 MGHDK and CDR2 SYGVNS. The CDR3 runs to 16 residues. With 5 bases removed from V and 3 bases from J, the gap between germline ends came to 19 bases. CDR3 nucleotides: TGTGCCAGCAGTTTTGGTGGGGATAGTCAGAAAGAGACCCAGTACTTC. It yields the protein CASSFGGDSQKETQYF.

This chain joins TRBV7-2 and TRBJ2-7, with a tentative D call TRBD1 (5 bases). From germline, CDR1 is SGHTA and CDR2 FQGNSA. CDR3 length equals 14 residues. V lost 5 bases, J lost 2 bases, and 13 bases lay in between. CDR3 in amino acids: CASSHTRQTYEQYF. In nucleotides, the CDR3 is TGTGCCAGCAGCCACACCCGACAGACCTACGAGCAGTACTTC.

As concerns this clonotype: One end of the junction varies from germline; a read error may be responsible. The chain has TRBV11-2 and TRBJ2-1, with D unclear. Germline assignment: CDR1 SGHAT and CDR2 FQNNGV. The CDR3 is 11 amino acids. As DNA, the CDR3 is TGTGCCAGCGGCCCGTACAATAAGCAGTTCTTC. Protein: CASGPYNKQFF.

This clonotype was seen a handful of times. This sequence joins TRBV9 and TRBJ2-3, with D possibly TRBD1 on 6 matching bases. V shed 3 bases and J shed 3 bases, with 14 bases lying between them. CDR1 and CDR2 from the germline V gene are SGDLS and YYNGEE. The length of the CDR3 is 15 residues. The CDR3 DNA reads TGTGCCAGCAGCGGTGGGGACACTTTAACAGATACGCAGTATTTT. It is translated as CASSGGDTLTDTQYF.

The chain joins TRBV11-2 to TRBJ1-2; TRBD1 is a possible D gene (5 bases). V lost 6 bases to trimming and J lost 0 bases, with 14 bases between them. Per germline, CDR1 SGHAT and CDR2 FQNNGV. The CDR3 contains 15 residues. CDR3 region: CASRPGGTTNYGYTF. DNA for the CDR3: TGTGCCAGCAGACCTGGGGGGACTACTAACTATGGCTACACCTTC.

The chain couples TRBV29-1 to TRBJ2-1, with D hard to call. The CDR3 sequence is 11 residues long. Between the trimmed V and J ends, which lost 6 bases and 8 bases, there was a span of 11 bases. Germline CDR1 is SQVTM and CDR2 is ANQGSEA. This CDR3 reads CSVGPRDEQFF. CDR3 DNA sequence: TGCAGCGTGGGCCCCCGGGATGAGCAGTTCTTC.

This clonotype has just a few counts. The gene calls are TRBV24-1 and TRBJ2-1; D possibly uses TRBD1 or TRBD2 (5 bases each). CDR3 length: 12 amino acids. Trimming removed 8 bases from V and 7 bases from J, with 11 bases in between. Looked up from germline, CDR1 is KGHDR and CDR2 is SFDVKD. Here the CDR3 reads CATKGPGNEQFF. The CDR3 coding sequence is TGTGCCACCAAGGGGCCGGGGAATGAGCAGTTCTTC.

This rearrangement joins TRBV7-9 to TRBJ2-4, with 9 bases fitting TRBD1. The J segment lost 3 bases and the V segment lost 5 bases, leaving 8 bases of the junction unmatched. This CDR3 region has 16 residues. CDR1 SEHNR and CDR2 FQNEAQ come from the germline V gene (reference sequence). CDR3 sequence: CASSTWDRAGKNIQYF. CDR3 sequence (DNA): TGTGCCAGCAGCACTTGGGACAGGGCTGGCAAAAACATTCAGTACTTC.

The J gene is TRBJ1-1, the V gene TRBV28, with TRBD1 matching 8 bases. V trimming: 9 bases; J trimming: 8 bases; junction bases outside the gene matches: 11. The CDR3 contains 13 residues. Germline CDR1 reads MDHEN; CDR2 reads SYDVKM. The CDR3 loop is CASSPQGAIEAFF. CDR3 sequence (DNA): TGTGCCAGTAGCCCCCAGGGGGCCATAGAAGCTTTCTTT.

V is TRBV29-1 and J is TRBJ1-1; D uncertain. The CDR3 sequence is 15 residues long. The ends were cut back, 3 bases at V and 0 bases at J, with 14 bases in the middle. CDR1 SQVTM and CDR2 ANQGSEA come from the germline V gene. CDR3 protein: CSVEGLLPMNTEAFF. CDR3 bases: TGCAGCGTTGAGGGTCTGCTCCCCATGAACACTGAAGCTTTCTTT.

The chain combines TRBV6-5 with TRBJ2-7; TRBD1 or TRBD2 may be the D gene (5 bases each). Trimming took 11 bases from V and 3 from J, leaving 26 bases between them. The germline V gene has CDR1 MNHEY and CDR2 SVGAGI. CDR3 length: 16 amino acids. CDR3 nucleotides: TGTGCCTCCAGCAGTGGTCCTCCGGGACCTAGCTACGAGCAGTACTTC. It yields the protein CASSSGPPGPSYEQYF.

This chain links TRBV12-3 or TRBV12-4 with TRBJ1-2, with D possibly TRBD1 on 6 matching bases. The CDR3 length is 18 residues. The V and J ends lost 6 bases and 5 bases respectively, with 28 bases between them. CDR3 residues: CASSRYLAGDTGSYGYTF. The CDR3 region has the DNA TGTGCCAGCAGCCGATATCTAGCGGGAGACACAGGGAGTTATGGCTACACCTTC.

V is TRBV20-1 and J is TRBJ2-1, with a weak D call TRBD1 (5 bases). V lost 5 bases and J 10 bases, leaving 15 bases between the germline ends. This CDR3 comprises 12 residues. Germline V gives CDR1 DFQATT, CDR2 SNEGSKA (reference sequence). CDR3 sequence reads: CSADRATVEQFF. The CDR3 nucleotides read TGCAGTGCTGACAGAGCTACGGTGGAGCAGTTCTTC.

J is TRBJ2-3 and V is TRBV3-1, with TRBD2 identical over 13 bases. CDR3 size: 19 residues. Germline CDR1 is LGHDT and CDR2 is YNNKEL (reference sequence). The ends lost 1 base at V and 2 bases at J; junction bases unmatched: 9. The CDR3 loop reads CASSQGVTSGGRPTDTQYF. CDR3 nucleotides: TGTGCCAGCAGCCAAGGGGTGACTAGCGGGGGGAGACCCACAGATACGCAGTATTTT.

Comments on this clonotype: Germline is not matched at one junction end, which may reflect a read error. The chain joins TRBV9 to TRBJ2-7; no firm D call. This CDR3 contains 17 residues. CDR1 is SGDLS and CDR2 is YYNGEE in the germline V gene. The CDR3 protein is CASTVKPFGAVTYEQYF. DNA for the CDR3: TGTGCCAGCACCGTAAAGCCTTTTGGCGCGGTGACCTACGAGCAGTACTTC.

The CDR3 sequence: CASSQVGKPGEDDGYTF. The DNA for the CDR3 is TGTGCCAGCAGCCAAGTCGGGAAGCCGGGGGAGGACGATGGCTACACCTTC. The gene calls are TRBV3-1 and TRBJ1-2; TRBD1 might be the D (5 bases). The germline gives CDR1 LGHDT, CDR2 YNNKEL (reference sequence). This CDR3 region has 17 residues. V was trimmed by 1 base and J by 6 bases, leaving 21 bases between them.

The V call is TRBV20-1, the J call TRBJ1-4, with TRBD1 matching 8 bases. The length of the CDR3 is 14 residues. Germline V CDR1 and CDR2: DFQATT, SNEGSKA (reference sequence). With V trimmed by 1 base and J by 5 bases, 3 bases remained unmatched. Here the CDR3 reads CSARATGVNEKLFF. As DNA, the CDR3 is TGCAGTGCTAGAGCGACAGGGGTAAATGAAAAACTGTTTTTT.

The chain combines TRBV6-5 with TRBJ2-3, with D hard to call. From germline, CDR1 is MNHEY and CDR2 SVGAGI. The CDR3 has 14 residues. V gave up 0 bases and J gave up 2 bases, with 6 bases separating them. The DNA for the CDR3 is TGTGCCAGCAGTTACTCCCGACTCACAGATACGCAGTATTTT. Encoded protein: CASSYSRLTDTQYF.

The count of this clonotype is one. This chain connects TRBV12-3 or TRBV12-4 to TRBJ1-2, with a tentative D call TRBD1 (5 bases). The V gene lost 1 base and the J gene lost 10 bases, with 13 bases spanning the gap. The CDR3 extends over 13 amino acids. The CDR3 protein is CASSLDRQGAYTF. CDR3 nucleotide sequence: TGTGCCAGCAGTTTAGATCGGCAGGGAGCCTACACCTTC.

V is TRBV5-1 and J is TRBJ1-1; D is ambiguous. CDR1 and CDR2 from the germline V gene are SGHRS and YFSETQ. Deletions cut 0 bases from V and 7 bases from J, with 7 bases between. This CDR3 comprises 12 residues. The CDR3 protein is CASSLAGIEAFF. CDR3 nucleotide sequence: TGCGCCAGCAGCTTGGCGGGCATTGAAGCTTTCTTT.

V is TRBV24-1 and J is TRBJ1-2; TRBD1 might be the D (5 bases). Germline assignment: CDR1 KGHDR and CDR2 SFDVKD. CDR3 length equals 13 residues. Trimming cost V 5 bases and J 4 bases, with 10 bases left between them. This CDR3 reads CATSGGAGYGYTF. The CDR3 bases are TGTGCCACCAGTGGAGGGGCCGGCTATGGCTACACCTTC.

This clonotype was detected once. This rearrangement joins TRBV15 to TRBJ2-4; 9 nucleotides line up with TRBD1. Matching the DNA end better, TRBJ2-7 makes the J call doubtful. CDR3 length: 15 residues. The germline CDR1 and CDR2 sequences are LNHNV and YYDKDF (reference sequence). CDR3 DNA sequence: TGTGCCACCAGCAGAGGGACAGGGGACAAGAACGAGCAGTACTTC. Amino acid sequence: CATSRGTGDKNEQYF.

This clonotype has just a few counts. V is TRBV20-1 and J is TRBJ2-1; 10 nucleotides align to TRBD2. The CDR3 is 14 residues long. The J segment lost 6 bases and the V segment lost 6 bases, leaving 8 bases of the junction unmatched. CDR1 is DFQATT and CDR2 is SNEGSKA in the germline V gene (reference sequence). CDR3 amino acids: CSASRLAGVNEQFF. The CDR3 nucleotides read TGCAGTGCCAGTCGCCTAGCGGGAGTCAATGAGCAGTTCTTC.

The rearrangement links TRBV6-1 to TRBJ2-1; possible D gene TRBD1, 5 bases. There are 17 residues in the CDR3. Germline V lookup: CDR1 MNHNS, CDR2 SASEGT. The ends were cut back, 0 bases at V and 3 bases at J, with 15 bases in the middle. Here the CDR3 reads CASSEAGSTVVYNEQFF. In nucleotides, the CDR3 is TGTGCCAGCAGTGAAGCCGGTTCGACAGTGGTCTACAATGAGCAGTTCTTC.

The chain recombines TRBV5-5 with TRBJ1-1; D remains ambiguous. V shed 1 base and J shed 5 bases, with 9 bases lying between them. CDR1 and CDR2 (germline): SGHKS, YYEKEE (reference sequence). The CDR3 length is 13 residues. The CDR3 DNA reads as TGTGCCAGCAGCTTGATGACGGGTACTGAAGCTTTCTTT. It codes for CASSLMTGTEAFF.

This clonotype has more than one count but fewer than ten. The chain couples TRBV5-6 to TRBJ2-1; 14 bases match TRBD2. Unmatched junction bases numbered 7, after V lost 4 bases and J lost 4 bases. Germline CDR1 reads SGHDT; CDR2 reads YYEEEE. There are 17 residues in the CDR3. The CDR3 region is CASSPLGLAGEYNEQFF. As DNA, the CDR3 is TGTGCCAGCAGCCCATTGGGACTAGCGGGAGAGTACAATGAGCAGTTCTTC.

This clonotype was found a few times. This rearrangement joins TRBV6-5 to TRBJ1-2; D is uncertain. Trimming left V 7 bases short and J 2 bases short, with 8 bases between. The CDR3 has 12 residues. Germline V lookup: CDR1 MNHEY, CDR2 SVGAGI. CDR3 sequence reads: CASIGSNYGYTF. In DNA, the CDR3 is TGTGCCAGCATTGGGAGCAACTATGGCTACACCTTC.

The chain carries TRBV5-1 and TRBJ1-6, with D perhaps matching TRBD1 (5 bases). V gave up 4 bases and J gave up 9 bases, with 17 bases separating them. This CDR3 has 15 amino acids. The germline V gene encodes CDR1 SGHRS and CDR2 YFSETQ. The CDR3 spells CASSPRTLSSSPLHF. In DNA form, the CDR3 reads TGCGCCAGCAGCCCGAGGACACTTTCATCTTCACCCCTCCACTTT.